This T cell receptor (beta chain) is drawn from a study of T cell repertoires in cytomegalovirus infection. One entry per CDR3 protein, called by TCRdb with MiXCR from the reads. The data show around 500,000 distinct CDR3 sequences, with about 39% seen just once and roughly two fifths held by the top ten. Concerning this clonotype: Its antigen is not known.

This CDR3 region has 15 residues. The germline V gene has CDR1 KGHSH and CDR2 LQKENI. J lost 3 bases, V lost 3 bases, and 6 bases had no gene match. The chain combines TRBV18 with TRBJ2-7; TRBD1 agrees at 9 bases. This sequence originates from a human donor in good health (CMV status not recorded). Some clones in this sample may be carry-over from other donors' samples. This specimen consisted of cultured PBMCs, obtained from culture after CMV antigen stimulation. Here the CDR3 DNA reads TGTGCCAGCTCACCCGGGACAGGGAACCTCTACGAGCAGTACTTC. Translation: CASSPGTGNLYEQYF.